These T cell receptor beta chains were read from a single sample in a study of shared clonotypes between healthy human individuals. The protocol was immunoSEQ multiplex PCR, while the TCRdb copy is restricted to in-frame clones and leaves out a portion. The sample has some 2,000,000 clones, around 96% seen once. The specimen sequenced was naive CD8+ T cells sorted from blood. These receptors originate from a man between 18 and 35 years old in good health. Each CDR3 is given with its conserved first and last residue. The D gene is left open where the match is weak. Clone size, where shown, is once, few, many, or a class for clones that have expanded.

CDR3: CASGYRGVYEQYF
DNA: TGTGCCAGTGGCTACAGGGGCGTCTACGAGCAGTACTTC
J: TRBJ2-7
V: TRBV19
size: NA
D: TRBD1

CDR3: CASRGEDSPPFYEQYF
DNA: TGTGCCAGCAGGGGGGAGGACAGCCCACCCTTCTACGAGCAGTACTTC
J: TRBJ2-7
V: TRBV6-4
size: NA
D: NA

CDR3: CASSLEGTDTQYF
DNA: TGTGCCAGCAGCTTAGAGGGCACAGATACGCAGTATTTT
J: TRBJ2-3
V: TRBV7-3
size: once
D: NA

CDR3: CASSDPRDRHF
DNA: TGTGCCAGCAGTGACCCCAGGGACCGACATTTT
J: TRBJ2-3
V: TRBV6-1
size: once
D: NA

CDR3: CASSTRRNEQFF
DNA: TGTGCCAGCAGTACCCGACGTAATGAGCAGTTCTTC
J: TRBJ2-1
V: TRBV6-5
size: NA
D: NA

CDR3: CASSEVGRGMNTEAFF
DNA: TGTGCCAGCAGTGAAGTTGGGCGGGGGATGAACACTGAAGCTTTCTTT
J: TRBJ1-1
V: TRBV2
size: NA
D: NA

CDR3: CASSPGNLAGSEGAFF
DNA: TGTGCCAGCAGCCCCGGGAATCTCGCAGGTTCTGAAGGAGCTTTCTTT
J: TRBJ1-1
V: TRBV9
size: NA
D: NA

CDR3: CASSPEPDVHEQYF
DNA: TGTGCCAGCTCGCCCGAGCCTGACGTGCACGAGCAGTACTTC
J: TRBJ2-7
V: TRBV18
size: NA
D: NA

CDR3: CASSFSSGGSYEQYF
DNA: TGTGCCAGCAGCTTCTCTAGCGGGGGGAGCTACGAGCAGTACTTC
J: TRBJ2-7
V: TRBV7-2
size: once
D: TRBD2

CDR3: CASSLVPGYEQYF
DNA: TGCGCCAGCAGCTTGGTCCCCGGCTACGAGCAGTACTTC
J: TRBJ2-7
V: TRBV5-1
size: NA
D: NA

CDR3: CASSPGGAAEAFF
DNA: TGTGCCAGCTCACCAGGGGGCGCAGCTGAAGCTTTCTTT
J: TRBJ1-1
V: TRBV18
size: NA
D: NA

CDR3: CASSLEFHSQETQYF
DNA: TGTGCCAGCAGCTTAGAATTTCACAGCCAAGAGACCCAGTACTTC
J: TRBJ2-5
V: TRBV7-6
size: NA
D: NA

CDR3: CASSTSSRTAAYEQYF
DNA: TGTGCCAGCAGCACAAGTAGTAGGACTGCAGCCTACGAGCAGTACTTC
J: TRBJ2-7
V: TRBV21-1
size: NA
D: NA

CDR3: CASSEAAGGTYEQYF
DNA: TGTGCCAGCAGTGAAGCGGCAGGGGGCACCTACGAGCAGTACTTC
J: TRBJ2-7
V: TRBV6-1
size: NA
D: TRBD1

CDR3: CAWTDVSTNEKLFF
DNA: TGTGCCTGGACCGATGTTTCAACTAATGAAAAACTGTTTTTT
J: TRBJ1-4
V: TRBV30
size: NA
D: NA

CDR3: CASSLSLGNYGYTF
DNA: TGTGCCAGCAGTTTATCGCTGGGTAACTATGGCTACACCTTC
J: TRBJ1-2
V: TRBV27
size: NA
D: NA

CDR3: CASSYLLAGGPGGELFF
DNA: TGTGCCAGCAGTTACCTCCTAGCGGGAGGGCCTGGCGGGGAGCTGTTTTTT
J: TRBJ2-2
V: TRBV27
size: NA
D: TRBD2

CDR3: CASSDGWGSNQPQHF
DNA: TGTGCCAGCAGTGATGGGTGGGGTAGCAATCAGCCCCAGCATTTT
J: TRBJ1-5
V: TRBV25-1
size: NA
D: NA

CDR3: CATSRSPQVSGANVLTF
DNA: TGTGCCACCAGCAGATCACCCCAGGTCTCAGGGGCCAACGTCCTGACTTTC
J: TRBJ2-6
V: TRBV15
size: NA
D: NA

CDR3: CASSQDPVTYNEQFF
DNA: TGCGCCAGCAGCCAAGATCCAGTTACCTACAATGAGCAGTTCTTC
J: TRBJ2-1
V: TRBV4-1
size: NA
D: NA

CDR3: CASSLETGTAYEQYF
DNA: TGCGCCAGCAGCCTCGAAACCGGGACAGCCTACGAGCAGTACTTC
J: TRBJ2-7
V: TRBV4-1
size: NA
D: TRBD1

CDR3: CASSSPWTDTEAFF
DNA: TGTGCCAGCAGTTCTCCTTGGACAGACACTGAAGCTTTCTTT
J: TRBJ1-1
V: TRBV28
size: NA
D: NA

CDR3: CASSSLDRYYEQYF
DNA: TGTGCCAGCAGTTCCCTAGACAGGTACTACGAGCAGTACTTC
J: TRBJ2-7
V: TRBV6-5
size: once
D: NA

CDR3: CASSLGQGFYEQYF
DNA: TGTGCCAGCAGTTTAGGGCAGGGGTTCTACGAGCAGTACTTC
J: TRBJ2-7
V: TRBV28
size: NA
D: NA

CDR3: CSVGGDPQETQYF
DNA: TGCAGCGTGGGGGGGGACCCCCAAGAGACCCAGTACTTC
J: TRBJ2-5
V: TRBV29-1
size: NA
D: TRBD2

CDR3: CASSKIQGYEEKLFF
DNA: TGTGCCAGCAGCAAAATTCAGGGGTATGAAGAAAAACTGTTTTTT
J: TRBJ1-4
V: TRBV7-9
size: NA
D: NA